Shown below are 10 T cell receptor beta chains from a single sample sequenced in a study of neoadjuvant anti-PD-1 for oral cavity cancer. Sequenced by immunoSEQ multiplex PCR; TCRdb stores in-frame clones only, minus some. The table includes some 71,000 clones, around 88% detected once. Sequenced here: PBMCs, sampled before nivolumab (anti-PD-1) treatment. The receptor source for this set is a person aged 40 to 85 with oral cavity squamous cell carcinoma.

This clone was counted a single time. This sequence joins TRBV29-1 and TRBJ1-3; D uncertain. Trimming removed 5 bases from V and 2 bases from J, with 7 bases in between. Per the germline V gene, CDR1 is SQVTM and CDR2 is ANQGSEA. This CDR3 spans 12 amino acids. CDR3 sequence (DNA): TGCAGCGTTTCCGTTACTGGAAACACCATATATTTT. Encoded protein: CSVSVTGNTIYF.

This clone appeared many times. CDR3 DNA sequence: TGCGCCAGCAGCTTGGCTGACAGCGCGAACACCGGGGAGCTGTTTTTT. Its protein product is CASSLADSANTGELFF. This chain uses TRBV5-1 with TRBJ2-2; tentative D call: TRBD1 (5 bases). With 0 bases removed from V and 0 bases from J, the gap between germline ends came to 9 bases. This CDR3 region has 16 residues. The germline V gene has CDR1 SGHRS and CDR2 YFSETQ.

The chain combines TRBV6-1 with TRBJ1-5; 9 bases are shared with TRBD1. Unmatched junction bases numbered 6, after V lost 7 bases and J lost 5 bases. Germline V CDR1 and CDR2: MNHNS, SASEGT. The CDR3 totals 14 residues. The CDR3 here is CASNWDRDDQPQHF. The CDR3 DNA reads TGTGCCAGCAATTGGGACAGGGACGATCAGCCCCAGCATTTT.

V gene TRBV10-3 combines with J gene TRBJ2-2; D unresolved. CDR1 and CDR2 (germline): ENHRY, SYGVKD. The CDR3 spans 16 residues. V was cut by 6 bases and J by 7 bases, with 21 bases left in between. CDR3 bases: TGTGCCATCAGAGACGAAAGTCTAGGGTTTAGCGGGGAGCTGTTTTTT. Protein product: CAIRDESLGFSGELFF.

This rearrangement joins TRBV6-1 to TRBJ2-4; 7 bases line up with TRBD1. The germline V gene encodes CDR1 MNHNS and CDR2 SASEGT. This CDR3 comprises 13 residues. V trimming: 6 bases; J trimming: 5 bases; junction bases outside the gene matches: 4. This CDR3 reads CASRPGQQNIQYF. For the CDR3, the DNA is TGTGCCAGCAGACCGGGACAGCAAAACATTCAGTACTTC.

The chain combines TRBV11-2 with TRBJ1-2; TRBD1 aligns across 9 bases. J gave up 1 base and V 7 bases, and 4 bases lay outside the gene matches. The CDR3 loop spans 14 amino acids. CDR1 is SGHAT, CDR2 FQNNGV, per germline. CDR3 DNA: TGTGCCAGCAACCCGGGACAGGGTAACTATGGCTACACCTTC. It translates to CASNPGQGNYGYTF.

This clone was seen only a few times. This rearrangement joins TRBV7-2 to TRBJ1-5; D gene uncertain. The CDR3 contains 15 residues. Germline CDR1 SGHTA, CDR2 FQGNSA. V was cut by 2 bases and J by 2 bases, with 10 bases left in between. For the CDR3, the DNA is TGTGCCAGCAGCTTATGGGTGCGGGGCAATCAGCCCCAGCATTTT. Residues: CASSLWVRGNQPQHF.

The CDR3 nucleotides are TGTGCCAGCAGCCATGAAGGGAGGACCTACGAGCAGTACTTC. Translating gives CASSHEGRTYEQYF. V usage is TRBV7-6 and J usage is TRBJ2-7, with a weak D call TRBD2 (6 bases). Per germline, CDR1 SGHVS and CDR2 FNYEAQ. There are 14 residues in the CDR3. The V gene lost 5 bases and the J gene lost 2 bases, with 13 bases spanning the gap.

The chain carries TRBV4-1 and TRBJ2-7; 7 bases map to TRBD1. From germline, CDR1 is MGHRA and CDR2 YSYEKL. V dropped 2 bases and J dropped 2; count of bases not matched to a gene: 6. The length of the CDR3 is 15 residues. CDR3 DNA: TGCGCCAGCAGCCAAACTGGGCAGGGGGCCTACGAGCAGTACTTC. The encoded protein is CASSQTGQGAYEQYF.

CDR3 sequence: CASSLDLGTDTQYF. CDR3 nucleotide sequence: TGTGCCAGCAGCTTGGATCTGGGTACAGATACGCAGTATTTT. The chain carries TRBV5-8 and TRBJ2-3; D gene uncertain. Trimming took 0 bases from V and 3 from J, leaving 8 bases between them. The germline V gene encodes CDR1 SGHTS and CDR2 YDEGEE. The CDR3 extends over 14 amino acids.